This TCR beta chain was retrieved from a study of shared clonotypes between healthy human individuals. CDR3 length: 14 residues. V gave up 2 bases and J gave up 6 bases; unmatched junction bases: 8. Germline values: CDR1 SGDLS, CDR2 YYNGEE. Assay used: immunoSEQ multiplex PCR; TCRdb lists only in-frame clones, some missing. The sample has more than 2 million clones, 90% to 95% seen once; the top ten hold approximately 0.13%. This receptor was identified in a man younger than 35 in good health. Sequencing was performed on naive CD4+ T cells sorted from blood. Specified subset: CD45RA+ positively selected. V usage is TRBV9 and J usage is TRBJ2-7; 7 positions agree with TRBD2. In DNA, the CDR3 is TGTGCCAGCAGCGTGGCGGGAGACTCCCGCGAGCAGTACTTC. It codes for CASSVAGDSREQYF.